Sequencing of this TCR beta chain was carried out in a study of blood T cell repertoires in COVID-19. About the study: Samples came from the United States, Italy and Spain, spanning acute and convalescent COVID-19. T cells, B-cell-depleted T cells, or PBMCs supplied cDNA or gDNA.

The CDR3 sequence is 16 residues long. V lost 4 bases to trimming and J lost 8 bases, with 21 bases between them. CDR1 is SGHRS and CDR2 is YFSETQ in the germline V gene. A Seattle source enrolled patients during active infection and followed them longitudinally. Under the authors' procedure: By means of reference gene primer amplification, nucleated cell counts were estimated. The repertoire was sequenced with immunoSEQ multiplex PCR; TCRdb's copy has only in-frame clones and lacks some. The V and J calls and the clone size are those of that table, but D and trimming were determined from the DNA. The data show approximately 400,000 clones, about 87% seen once.

The rearrangement uses TRBV5-1 and TRBJ1-4; TRBD1 might be the D (5 bases). The sample was peripheral blood. This TCR derives from a woman aged 45-60 years with COVID-19, enrolled during active disease. DNA for the CDR3: TGCGCCAGCAGCCAACTTTCCGGGGCCGGAGGGGAAAAACTGTTTTTT. Encoded protein: CASSQLSGAGGEKLFF. The full variable domain, completed using reference TRBV5-1 and TRBJ1-4, is KAGVTQTPRYLIKTRGQQVTLSCSPISGHRSVSWYQQTPGQGLQFLFEYFSETQRNKGNFPGRFSGRQFSNSRSEMNVSTLELGDSALYLCASSQLSGAGGEKLFFGSGTQLSVL.